These T cell receptor beta chains were read from a single sample in a study of Graves' ophthalmopathy and Graves' hyperthyroidism. Each CDR3 protein gets one entry after TCRdb re-called the multiplex PCR reads with MiXCR. The table has approximately 210,000 distinct CDR3 sequences, roughly 29% seen once. The specimen was peripheral blood. These receptors were taken from a middle-aged man with Graves' ophthalmopathy. CDR3s include the opening cysteine and the closing phenylalanine or tryptophan. A D gene is named only where the DNA matches it firmly. Size tells how often a clone was seen (once, few, many) or the class of an expanded clone, and some rows leave it out.

clone_size: many
v_call: TRBV12-3/TRBV12-4
j_call: TRBJ1-2
cdr3_length: 13
d_call: TRBD1
cdr3_nt: TGTGCCAGCAGTCTTGGTCAGGGGGTAGGCTACACCTTC
cdr3_aa: CASSLGQGVGYTF

clone_size: many
v_call: TRBV15
j_call: TRBJ2-7
cdr3_length: 14
d_call: -
cdr3_nt: TGTGCCACCAGCAGAGATTTGCGGGATTGGGAGCAGTACTTC
cdr3_aa: CATSRDLRDWEQYF

clone_size: many
v_call: TRBV12-3/TRBV12-4
j_call: TRBJ2-7
cdr3_length: 15
d_call: TRBD2
cdr3_nt: TGTGCCAGCAGTTTAAGCGGGACTAGCGGGTCAAATCAGTACTTC
cdr3_aa: CASSLSGTSGSNQYF

clone_size: -
v_call: TRBV10-3
j_call: TRBJ1-1
cdr3_length: 13
d_call: -
cdr3_nt: TGTGCCATCAAGGAACAGATGAACACTGAAGCTTTCTTT
cdr3_aa: CAIKEQMNTEAFF

clone_size: -
v_call: TRBV19
j_call: TRBJ1-5
cdr3_length: 15
d_call: -
cdr3_nt: TGTGCCAGTAGTGCAGATCACAGGGCCAATCAGCCCCAGCATTTT
cdr3_aa: CASSADHRANQPQHF

clone_size: -
v_call: TRBV12-3/TRBV12-4
j_call: TRBJ1-1
cdr3_length: 13
d_call: -
cdr3_nt: TGTGCCAGCAACTCCCGAGGGGACACTGAAGCTTTCTTT
cdr3_aa: CASNSRGDTEAFF

clone_size: few
v_call: TRBV6-5
j_call: TRBJ2-7
cdr3_length: 15
d_call: TRBD1
cdr3_nt: TGTGCCAGCAGTTCTAACGGACAGGGGGCGAGCGAGCAGTACTTC
cdr3_aa: CASSSNGQGASEQYF

clone_size: many
v_call: TRBV27
j_call: TRBJ2-7
cdr3_length: 15
d_call: -
cdr3_nt: TGTGCCAGCAGTTTTTTGTGGGCACCCTCCTACGAGCAGTACTTC
cdr3_aa: CASSFLWAPSYEQYF

clone_size: many
v_call: TRBV6-1
j_call: TRBJ1-5
cdr3_length: 13
d_call: -
cdr3_nt: TGTGCCAGCCGGCGAGGGATCAATCAGCCCCAGCATTTT
cdr3_aa: CASRRGINQPQHF

clone_size: many
v_call: TRBV27
j_call: TRBJ1-2
cdr3_length: 14
d_call: -
cdr3_nt: TGTGCCAGCAGTTTATCGCGATCTAACTATGGCTACACCTTC
cdr3_aa: CASSLSRSNYGYTF

clone_size: -
v_call: TRBV28
j_call: TRBJ1-5
cdr3_length: 14
d_call: -
cdr3_nt: TGTGCCAGCACCCTTGGGCATAGCAATCAGCCCCAGCATTTT
cdr3_aa: CASTLGHSNQPQHF

clone_size: many
v_call: TRBV4-1
j_call: TRBJ1-5
cdr3_length: 15
d_call: TRBD1
cdr3_nt: TGCGCCAGCAGCCAGGTACAGGGGGCAGGTCAGCCCCAGCATTTT
cdr3_aa: CASSQVQGAGQPQHF

clone_size: many
v_call: TRBV28
j_call: TRBJ2-7
cdr3_length: 17
d_call: TRBD1
cdr3_nt: TGTGCCAGCAGTTCCACTTTTGACCCAGGGGGCTGGTACGAGCAGTACTTC
cdr3_aa: CASSSTFDPGGWYEQYF

clone_size: many
v_call: TRBV20-1
j_call: TRBJ1-1
cdr3_length: 13
d_call: -
cdr3_nt: TGCAGTGCTAGAGTCACGCAGAACACTGAAGCTTTCTTT
cdr3_aa: CSARVTQNTEAFF

clone_size: many
v_call: TRBV28
j_call: TRBJ2-6
cdr3_length: 19
d_call: TRBD1
cdr3_nt: TGTGCCAGCAGTTTATCTCCGGGACAGAGCTCCTCTGGGGCCAACGTCCTGACTTTC
cdr3_aa: CASSLSPGQSSSGANVLTF

clone_size: -
v_call: TRBV29-1
j_call: TRBJ1-2
cdr3_length: 13
d_call: TRBD1
cdr3_nt: TGCAGCGTTGTGGCAGGGGGCGAGGATGGCTACACCTTC
cdr3_aa: CSVVAGGEDGYTF

clone_size: many
v_call: TRBV10-1
j_call: TRBJ2-7
cdr3_length: 13
d_call: -
cdr3_nt: TGCGCCAGCAGTGAGTCTGGGCAGTACGAGCAGTACTTC
cdr3_aa: CASSESGQYEQYF

clone_size: many
v_call: TRBV5-5
j_call: TRBJ2-7
cdr3_length: 16
d_call: TRBD2
cdr3_nt: TGTGCCAGCAGCAGACCACTAGCGGGAGGGCCCCAAGAGCAGTACTTC
cdr3_aa: CASSRPLAGGPQEQYF

clone_size: many
v_call: TRBV12-3/TRBV12-4
j_call: TRBJ2-7
cdr3_length: 17
d_call: TRBD1
cdr3_nt: TGTGCCAGCAGTTTAATGGCCGGACAGGGGTTAACCTACGAGCAGTACTTC
cdr3_aa: CASSLMAGQGLTYEQYF

clone_size: -
v_call: TRBV6-5
j_call: TRBJ1-3
cdr3_length: 14
d_call: -
cdr3_nt: TGTGCCAGCAGTTCAACAGGGCCTGGAAACACCATATATTTT
cdr3_aa: CASSSTGPGNTIYF

clone_size: -
v_call: TRBV7-2
j_call: TRBJ1-1
cdr3_length: 13
d_call: -
cdr3_nt: TGTGCCAGCAGCGGCCATCAAATCTCCGAAGCTTTCTTT
cdr3_aa: CASSGHQISEAFF

clone_size: few
v_call: TRBV6-2/TRBV6-3
j_call: TRBJ2-7
cdr3_length: 12
d_call: -
cdr3_nt: TGTGCCAGCGGAGAAAGCTCCTACGAGCAGTACTTC
cdr3_aa: CASGESSYEQYF

clone_size: many
v_call: TRBV28
j_call: TRBJ2-4
cdr3_length: 20
d_call: -
cdr3_nt: TGTGCCAGCAGTTTATCTACACTAGTCGGGATAGGGGGTGCCAAAAACATTCAGTACTTC
cdr3_aa: CASSLSTLVGIGGAKNIQYF

clone_size: once
v_call: TRBV7-2
j_call: TRBJ2-7
cdr3_length: 13
d_call: -
cdr3_nt: TGTGCCAGCAGCTTCAGACTGTTCTACGAGCAGTACTTC
cdr3_aa: CASSFRLFYEQYF

clone_size: many
v_call: TRBV30
j_call: TRBJ2-7
cdr3_length: 13
d_call: -
cdr3_nt: TGTGCCTGGAGTGCGGGTTTGGGCTACGAGCAGTACTTC
cdr3_aa: CAWSAGLGYEQYF

clone_size: many
v_call: TRBV7-6
j_call: TRBJ2-2
cdr3_length: 15
d_call: TRBD2
cdr3_nt: TGTGCCAGCAGCCCGGGACTAGCGAACACCGGGGAGCTGTTTTTT
cdr3_aa: CASSPGLANTGELFF

clone_size: many
v_call: TRBV4-2
j_call: TRBJ1-5
cdr3_length: 19
d_call: TRBD1
cdr3_nt: TGTGCCAGCAGCGCCCGAGGGGGACAGGGCCAAGGGGGCAATCAGCCCCAGCATTTT
cdr3_aa: CASSARGGQGQGGNQPQHF